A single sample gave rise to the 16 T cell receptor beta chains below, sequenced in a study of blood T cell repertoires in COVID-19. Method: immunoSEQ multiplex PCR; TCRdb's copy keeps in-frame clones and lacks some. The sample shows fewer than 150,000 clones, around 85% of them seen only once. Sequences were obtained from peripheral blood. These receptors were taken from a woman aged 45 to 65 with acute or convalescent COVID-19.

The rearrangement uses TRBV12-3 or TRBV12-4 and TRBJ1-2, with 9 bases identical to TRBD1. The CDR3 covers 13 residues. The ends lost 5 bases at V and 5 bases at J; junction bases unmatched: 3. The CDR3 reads CASSRDRVYGYTF. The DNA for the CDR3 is TGTGCCAGCAGTCGGGACAGGGTATATGGCTACACCTTC.

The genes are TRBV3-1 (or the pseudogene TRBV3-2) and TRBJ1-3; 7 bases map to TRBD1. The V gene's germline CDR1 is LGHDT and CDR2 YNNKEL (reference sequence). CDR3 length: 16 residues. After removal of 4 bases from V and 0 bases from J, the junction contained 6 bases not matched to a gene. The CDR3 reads CASSRTGARSGNTIYF. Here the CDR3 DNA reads TGTGCCAGCAGCCGGACAGGTGCACGCTCTGGAAACACCATATATTTT.

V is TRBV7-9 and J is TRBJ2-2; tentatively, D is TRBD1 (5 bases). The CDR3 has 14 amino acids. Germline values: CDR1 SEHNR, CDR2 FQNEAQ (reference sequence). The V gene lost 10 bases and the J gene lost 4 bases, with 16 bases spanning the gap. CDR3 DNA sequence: TGTGCCACATGGACACATACTTCCACCGGGGAGCTGTTTTTT. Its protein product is CATWTHTSTGELFF. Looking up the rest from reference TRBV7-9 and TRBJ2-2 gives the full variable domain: DTGVSQNPRHKITKRGQNVTFRCDPISEHNRLYWYRQTLGQGPEFLTYFQNEAQLEKSRLLSDRFSAERPKGSFSTLEIQRTEQGDSAMYLCATWTHTSTGELFFGEGSRLTVL.

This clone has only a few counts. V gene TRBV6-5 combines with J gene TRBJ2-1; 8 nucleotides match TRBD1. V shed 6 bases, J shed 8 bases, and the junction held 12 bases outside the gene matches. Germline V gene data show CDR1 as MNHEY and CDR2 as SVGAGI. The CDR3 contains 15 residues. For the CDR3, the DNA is TGTGCCAGCAGCCGACAGGGGTTAGCCTCGGATGAGCAGTTCTTC. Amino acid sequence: CASSRQGLASDEQFF.

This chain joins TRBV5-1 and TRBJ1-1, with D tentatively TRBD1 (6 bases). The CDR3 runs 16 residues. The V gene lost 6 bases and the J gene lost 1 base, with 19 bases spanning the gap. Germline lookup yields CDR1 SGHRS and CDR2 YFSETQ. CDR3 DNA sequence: TGCGCCAGCAACCTCAGGGCAAGAGGGGGGAACACTGAAGCTTTCTTT. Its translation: CASNLRARGGNTEAFF.

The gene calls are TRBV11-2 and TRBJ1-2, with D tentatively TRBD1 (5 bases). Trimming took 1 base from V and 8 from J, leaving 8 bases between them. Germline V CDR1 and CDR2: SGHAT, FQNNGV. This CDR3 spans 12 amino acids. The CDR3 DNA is TGTGCCAGCAGCTTAGGGGGCTGGGGCTACACCTTC. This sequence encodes CASSLGGWGYTF.

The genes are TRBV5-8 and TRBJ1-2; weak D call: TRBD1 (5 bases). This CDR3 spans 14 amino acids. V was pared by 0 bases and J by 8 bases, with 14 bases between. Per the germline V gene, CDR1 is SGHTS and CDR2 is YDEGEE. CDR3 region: CASSLAPGKVGYTF. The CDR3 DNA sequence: TGTGCCAGCAGCTTGGCCCCAGGGAAGGTCGGCTACACCTTC.

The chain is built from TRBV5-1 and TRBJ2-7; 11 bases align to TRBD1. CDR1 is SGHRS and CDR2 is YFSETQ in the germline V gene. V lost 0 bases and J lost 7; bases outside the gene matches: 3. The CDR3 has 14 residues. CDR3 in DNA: TGCGCCAGCAGCTTGGGGACAGGGGGCGGTGAGCAGTACTTC. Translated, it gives CASSLGTGGGEQYF.

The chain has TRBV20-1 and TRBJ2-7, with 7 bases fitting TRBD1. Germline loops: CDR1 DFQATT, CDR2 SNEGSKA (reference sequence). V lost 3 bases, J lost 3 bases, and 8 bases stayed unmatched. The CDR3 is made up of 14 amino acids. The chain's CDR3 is CSASSPRDSYEQYF. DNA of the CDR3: TGCAGTGCTAGTTCCCCACGGGACAGCTACGAGCAGTACTTC.

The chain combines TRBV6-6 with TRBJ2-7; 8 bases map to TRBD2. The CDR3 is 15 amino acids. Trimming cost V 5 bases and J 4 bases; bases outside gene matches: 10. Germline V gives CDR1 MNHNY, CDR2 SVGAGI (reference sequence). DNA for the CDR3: TGTGCCAGCAGTACCGGGGTAGCGGGGCCATACGAGCAGTACTTC. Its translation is CASSTGVAGPYEQYF.

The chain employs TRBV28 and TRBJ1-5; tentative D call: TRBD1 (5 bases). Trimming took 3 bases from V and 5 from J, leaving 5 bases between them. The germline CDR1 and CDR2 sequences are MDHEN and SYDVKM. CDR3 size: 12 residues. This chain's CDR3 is CASSLTDQPQHF. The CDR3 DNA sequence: TGTGCCAGCAGTTTGACAGATCAGCCCCAGCATTTT.

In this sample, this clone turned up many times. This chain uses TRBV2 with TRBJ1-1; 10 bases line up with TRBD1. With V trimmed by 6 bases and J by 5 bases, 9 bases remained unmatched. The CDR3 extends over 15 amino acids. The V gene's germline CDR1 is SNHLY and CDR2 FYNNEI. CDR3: CASRFRDRGNTEAFF. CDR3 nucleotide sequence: TGTGCCAGCAGGTTCCGGGACAGGGGAAATACTGAAGCTTTCTTT.

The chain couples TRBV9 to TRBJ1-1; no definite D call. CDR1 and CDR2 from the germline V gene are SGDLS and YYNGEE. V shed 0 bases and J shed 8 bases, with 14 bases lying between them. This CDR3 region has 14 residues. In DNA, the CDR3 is TGTGCCAGCAGCGTAGTAGCCGCCGGCGGGGAAGCTTTCTTT. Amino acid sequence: CASSVVAAGGEAFF.

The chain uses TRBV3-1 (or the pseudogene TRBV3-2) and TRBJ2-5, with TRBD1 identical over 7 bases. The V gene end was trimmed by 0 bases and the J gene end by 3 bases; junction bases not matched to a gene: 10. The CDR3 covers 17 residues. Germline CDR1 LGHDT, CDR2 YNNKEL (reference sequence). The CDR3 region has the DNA TGTGCCAGCAGCCAAGAGGGTGGACGACAGGGCAAAGAGACCCAGTACTTC. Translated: CASSQEGGRQGKETQYF.

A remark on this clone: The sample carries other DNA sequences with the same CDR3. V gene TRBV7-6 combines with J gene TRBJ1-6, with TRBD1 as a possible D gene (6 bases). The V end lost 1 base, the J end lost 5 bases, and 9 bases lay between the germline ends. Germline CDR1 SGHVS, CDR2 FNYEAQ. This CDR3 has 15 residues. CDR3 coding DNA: TGTGCCAGCAGCTTAGAGGACAGAAATAATTCACCCCTCCACTTT. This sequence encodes CASSLEDRNNSPLHF.

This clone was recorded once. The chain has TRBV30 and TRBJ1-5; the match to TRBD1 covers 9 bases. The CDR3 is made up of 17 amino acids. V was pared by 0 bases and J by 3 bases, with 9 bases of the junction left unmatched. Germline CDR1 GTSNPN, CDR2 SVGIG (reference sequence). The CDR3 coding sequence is TGTGCCTGGAGTGTACCCCAACAGGGGGCTGTCAATCAGCCCCAGCATTTT. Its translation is CAWSVPQQGAVNQPQHF.